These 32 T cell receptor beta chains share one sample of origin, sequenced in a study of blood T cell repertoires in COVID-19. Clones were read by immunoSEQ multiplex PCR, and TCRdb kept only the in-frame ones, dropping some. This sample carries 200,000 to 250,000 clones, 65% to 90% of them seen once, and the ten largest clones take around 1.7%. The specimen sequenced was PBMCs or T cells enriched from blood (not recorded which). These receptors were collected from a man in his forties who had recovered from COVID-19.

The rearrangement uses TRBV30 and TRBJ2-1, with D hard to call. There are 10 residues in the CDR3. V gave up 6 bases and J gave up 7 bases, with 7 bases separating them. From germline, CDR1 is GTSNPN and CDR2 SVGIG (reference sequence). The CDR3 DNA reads TGTGCCTGTGCGAGTAATGAGCAGTTCTTC. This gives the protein CACASNEQFF.

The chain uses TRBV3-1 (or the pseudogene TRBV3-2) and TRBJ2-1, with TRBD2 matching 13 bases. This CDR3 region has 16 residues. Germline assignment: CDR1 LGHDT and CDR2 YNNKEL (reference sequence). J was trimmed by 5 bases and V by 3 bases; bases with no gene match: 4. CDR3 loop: CASSQMGTSGNNEQFF. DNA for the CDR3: TGTGCCAGCAGCCAGATGGGGACTAGCGGGAACAATGAGCAGTTCTTC.

The CDR3 region has the DNA TGTGCCAGCAGCCCCCGCCCCAGGACTAGCGGGAGCGCAGATACGCAGTATTTT. Amino acid sequence: CASSPRPRTSGSADTQYF. The chain couples TRBV7-6 to TRBJ2-3; the match to TRBD2 covers 13 bases. The CDR3 length is 18 residues. Germline trimming cut 5 bases from V and 4 bases from J; bases unmatched to any gene: 12. Germline V gene lookup returns CDR1 SGHVS and CDR2 FNYEAQ.

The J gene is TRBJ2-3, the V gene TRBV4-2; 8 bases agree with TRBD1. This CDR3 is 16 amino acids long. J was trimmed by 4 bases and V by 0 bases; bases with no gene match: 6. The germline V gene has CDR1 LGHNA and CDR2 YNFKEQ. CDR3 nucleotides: TGTGCCAGCAGCCAAGATCCAGGGGGCAGCCCAGATACGCAGTATTTT. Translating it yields CASSQDPGGSPDTQYF.

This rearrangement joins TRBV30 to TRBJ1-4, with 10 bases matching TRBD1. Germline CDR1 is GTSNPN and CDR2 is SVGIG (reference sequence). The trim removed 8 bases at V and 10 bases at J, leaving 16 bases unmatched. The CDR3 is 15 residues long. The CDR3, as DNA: TGTGCCGGGAACGGACAGGGGGTATTTAGTGGAAAACTGTTTTTT. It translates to CAGNGQGVFSGKLFF.

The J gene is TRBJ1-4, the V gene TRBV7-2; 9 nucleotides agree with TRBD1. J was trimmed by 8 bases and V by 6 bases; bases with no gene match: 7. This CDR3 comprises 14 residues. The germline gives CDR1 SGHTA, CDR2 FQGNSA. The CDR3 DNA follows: TGTGCCAGCAGGATACAGGGGGCATCCGAAAAACTGTTTTTT. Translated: CASRIQGASEKLFF.

The CDR3 spells CASSFRGASGGADDTQYF. Written as DNA, the CDR3 is TGTGCCAGCAGCTTTAGAGGGGCTAGCGGGGGGGCTGACGATACGCAGTATTTT. The chain uses TRBV11-2 and TRBJ2-3; 12 positions match TRBD2. With 3 bases clipped from V and 6 bases from J, the junction kept 13 bases outside the gene matches. This CDR3 has 18 amino acids. Germline V lookup: CDR1 SGHAT, CDR2 FQNNGV.

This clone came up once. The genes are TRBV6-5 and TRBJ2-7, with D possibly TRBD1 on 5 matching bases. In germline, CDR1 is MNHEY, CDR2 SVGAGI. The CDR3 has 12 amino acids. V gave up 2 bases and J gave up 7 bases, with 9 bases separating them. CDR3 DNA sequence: TGTGCCAGCAGTTACGAGAAGGGGGAGCAGTACTTC. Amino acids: CASSYEKGEQYF.

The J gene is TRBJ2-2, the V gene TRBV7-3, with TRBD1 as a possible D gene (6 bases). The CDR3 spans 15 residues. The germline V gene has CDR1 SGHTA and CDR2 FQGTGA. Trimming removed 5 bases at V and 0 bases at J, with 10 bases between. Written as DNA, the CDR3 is TGTGCCAGCAGCATACAGGGATCGAACACCGGGGAGCTGTTTTTT. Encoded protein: CASSIQGSNTGELFF. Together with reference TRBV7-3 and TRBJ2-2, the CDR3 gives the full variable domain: GAGVSQTPSNKVTEKGKYVELRCDPISGHTALYWYRQSLGQGPEFLIYFQGTGAADDSGLPNDRFFAVRPEGSVSTLKIQRTERGDSAVYLCASSIQGSNTGELFFGEGSRLTVL.

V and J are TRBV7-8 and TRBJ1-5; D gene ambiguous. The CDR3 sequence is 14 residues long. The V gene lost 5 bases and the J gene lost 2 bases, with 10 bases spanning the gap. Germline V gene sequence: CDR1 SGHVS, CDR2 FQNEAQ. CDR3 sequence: CASSGSGGNQPQHF. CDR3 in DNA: TGTGCCAGCAGCGGGTCCGGAGGCAATCAGCCCCAGCATTTT.

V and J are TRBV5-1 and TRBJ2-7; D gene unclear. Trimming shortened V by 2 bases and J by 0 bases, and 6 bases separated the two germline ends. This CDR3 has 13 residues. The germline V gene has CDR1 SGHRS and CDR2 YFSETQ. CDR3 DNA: TGCGCCAGCAGCTTCGCTAGCTCCTACGAGCAGTACTTC. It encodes CASSFASSYEQYF. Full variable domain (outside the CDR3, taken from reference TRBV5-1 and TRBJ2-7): KAGVTQTPRYLIKTRGQQVTLSCSPISGHRSVSWYQQTPGQGLQFLFEYFSETQRNKGNFPGRFSGRQFSNSRSEMNVSTLELGDSALYLCASSFASSYEQYFGPGTRLTVT.

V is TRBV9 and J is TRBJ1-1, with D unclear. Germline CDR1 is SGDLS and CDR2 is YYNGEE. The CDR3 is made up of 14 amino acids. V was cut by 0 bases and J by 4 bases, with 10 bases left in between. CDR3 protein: CASSVEVRPTEAFF. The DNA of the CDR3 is TGTGCCAGCAGCGTAGAGGTGCGGCCCACTGAAGCTTTCTTT.

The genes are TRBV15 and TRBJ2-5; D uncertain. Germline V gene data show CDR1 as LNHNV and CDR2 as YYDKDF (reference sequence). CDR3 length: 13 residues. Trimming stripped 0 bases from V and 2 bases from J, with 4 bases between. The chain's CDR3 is CATSRDYQETQYF. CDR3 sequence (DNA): TGTGCCACCAGCAGAGACTATCAAGAGACCCAGTACTTC.

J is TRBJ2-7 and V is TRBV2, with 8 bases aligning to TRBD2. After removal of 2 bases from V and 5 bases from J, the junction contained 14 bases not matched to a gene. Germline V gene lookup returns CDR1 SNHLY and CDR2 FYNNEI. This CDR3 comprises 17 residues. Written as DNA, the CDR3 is TGTGCCAGCAGTGAAATAGGTTCCAGCGGGAGCATCGACGAGCAGTACTTC. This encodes CASSEIGSSGSIDEQYF.

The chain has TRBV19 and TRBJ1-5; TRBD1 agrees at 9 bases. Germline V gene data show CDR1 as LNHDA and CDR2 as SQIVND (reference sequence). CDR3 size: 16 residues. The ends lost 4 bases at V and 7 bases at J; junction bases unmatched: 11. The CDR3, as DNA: TGTGCCAGTAGTACGCTTCCGGACAGGGGAAGCCAGCCCCAGCATTTT. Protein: CASSTLPDRGSQPQHF.

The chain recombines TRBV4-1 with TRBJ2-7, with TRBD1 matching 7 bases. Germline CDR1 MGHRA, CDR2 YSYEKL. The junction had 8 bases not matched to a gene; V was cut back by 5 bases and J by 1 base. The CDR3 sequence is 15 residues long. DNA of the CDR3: TGCGCCAGCAGCGTAGATCAGGGACAGTCCTACGAGCAGTACTTC. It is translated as CASSVDQGQSYEQYF.

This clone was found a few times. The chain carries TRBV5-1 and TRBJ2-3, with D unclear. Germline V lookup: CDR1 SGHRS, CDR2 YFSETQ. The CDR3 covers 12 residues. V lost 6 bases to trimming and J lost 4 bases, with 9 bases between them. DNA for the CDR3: TGCGCCAGCAAAAGAGAGGCAGATACGCAGTATTTT. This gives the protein CASKREADTQYF.

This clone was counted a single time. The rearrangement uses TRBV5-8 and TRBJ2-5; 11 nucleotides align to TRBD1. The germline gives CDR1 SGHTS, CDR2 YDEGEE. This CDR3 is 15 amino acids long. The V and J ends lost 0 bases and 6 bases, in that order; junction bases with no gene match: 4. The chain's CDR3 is CASSLDKDRGQTQYF. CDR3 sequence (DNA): TGTGCCAGCAGCTTGGATAAGGACAGGGGGCAGACCCAGTACTTC.

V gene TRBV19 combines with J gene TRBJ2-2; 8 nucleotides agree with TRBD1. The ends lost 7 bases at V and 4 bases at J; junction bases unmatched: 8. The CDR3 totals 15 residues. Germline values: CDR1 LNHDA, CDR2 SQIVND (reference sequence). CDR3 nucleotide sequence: TGTGCCAGTAAACCCCAGGGGGCCGGCACCGGGGAGCTGTTTTTT. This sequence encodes CASKPQGAGTGELFF.

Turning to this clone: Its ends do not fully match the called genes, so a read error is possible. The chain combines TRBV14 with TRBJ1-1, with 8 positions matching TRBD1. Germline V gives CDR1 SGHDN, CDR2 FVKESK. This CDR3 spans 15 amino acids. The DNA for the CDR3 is TGTGCCAGCAGCGAAGAGGACAGGGCGAACACTGAAGCTTTCTTT. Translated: CASSEEDRANTEAFF.

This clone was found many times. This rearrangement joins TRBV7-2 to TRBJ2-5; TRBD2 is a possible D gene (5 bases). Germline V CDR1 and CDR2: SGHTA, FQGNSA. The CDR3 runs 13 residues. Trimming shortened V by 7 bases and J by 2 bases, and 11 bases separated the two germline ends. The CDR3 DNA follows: TGTGCCAGCACCGAGCAGCGGCAAGAGACCCAGTACTTC. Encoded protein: CASTEQRQETQYF.

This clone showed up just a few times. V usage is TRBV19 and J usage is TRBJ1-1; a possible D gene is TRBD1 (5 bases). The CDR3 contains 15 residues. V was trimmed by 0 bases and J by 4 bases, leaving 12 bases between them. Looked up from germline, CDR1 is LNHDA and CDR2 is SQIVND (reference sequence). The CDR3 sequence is CASSIDYWGGTEAFF. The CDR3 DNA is TGTGCCAGTAGTATAGATTATTGGGGCGGCACTGAAGCTTTCTTT.

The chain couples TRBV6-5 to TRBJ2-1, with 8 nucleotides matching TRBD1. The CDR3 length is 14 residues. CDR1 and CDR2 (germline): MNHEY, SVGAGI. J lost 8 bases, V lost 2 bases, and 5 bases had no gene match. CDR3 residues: CASSYGTGGDEQFF. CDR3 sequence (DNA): TGTGCCAGCAGTTACGGGACAGGTGGGGATGAGCAGTTCTTC.

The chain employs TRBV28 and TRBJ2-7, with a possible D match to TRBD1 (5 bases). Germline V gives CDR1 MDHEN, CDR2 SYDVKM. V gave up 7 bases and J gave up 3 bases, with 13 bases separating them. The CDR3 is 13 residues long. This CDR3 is CASKLDNVYEQYF. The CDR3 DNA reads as TGTGCCAGCAAATTGGACAACGTCTACGAGCAGTACTTC.

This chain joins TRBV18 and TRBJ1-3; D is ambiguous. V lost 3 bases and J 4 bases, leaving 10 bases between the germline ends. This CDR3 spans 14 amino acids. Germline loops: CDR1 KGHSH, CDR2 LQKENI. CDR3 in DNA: TGTGCCAGCTCACCTGGAGCTCCCGGAAACACCATATATTTT. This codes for CASSPGAPGNTIYF.

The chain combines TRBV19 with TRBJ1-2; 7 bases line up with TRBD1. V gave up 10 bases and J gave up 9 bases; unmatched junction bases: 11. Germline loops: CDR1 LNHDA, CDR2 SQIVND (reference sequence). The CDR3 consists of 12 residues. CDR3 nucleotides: TGTGCCACTTCGGGACAGTTCTCCCGCTACACCTTC. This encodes CATSGQFSRYTF.

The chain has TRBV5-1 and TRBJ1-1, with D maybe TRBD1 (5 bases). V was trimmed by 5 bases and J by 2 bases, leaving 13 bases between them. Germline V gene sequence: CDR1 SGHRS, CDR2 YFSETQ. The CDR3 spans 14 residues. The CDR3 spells CASRQDSSNTEAFF. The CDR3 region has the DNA TGCGCCAGCAGACAAGACAGCAGCAACACTGAAGCTTTCTTT.

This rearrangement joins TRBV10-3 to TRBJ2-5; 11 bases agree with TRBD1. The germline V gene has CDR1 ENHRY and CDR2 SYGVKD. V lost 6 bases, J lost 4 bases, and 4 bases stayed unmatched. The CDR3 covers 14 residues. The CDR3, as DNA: TGTGCCATCAGCGGGGACAGGGGGACAGAGACCCAGTACTTC. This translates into CAISGDRGTETQYF.

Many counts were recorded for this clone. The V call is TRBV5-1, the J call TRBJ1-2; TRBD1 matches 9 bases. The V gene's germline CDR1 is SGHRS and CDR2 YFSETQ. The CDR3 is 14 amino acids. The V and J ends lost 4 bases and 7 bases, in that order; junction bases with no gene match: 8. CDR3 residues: CASSPTGGEGGYTF. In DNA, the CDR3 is TGCGCCAGCAGCCCAACAGGGGGCGAGGGTGGCTACACCTTC.

CDR3 in amino acids: CASSQLQAGAGGYTF. CDR3 nucleotide sequence: TGTGCCAGCAGCCAATTACAGGCTGGGGCAGGCGGCTACACCTTC. V and J are TRBV3-1 (or the pseudogene TRBV3-2) and TRBJ1-2, with TRBD1 as a possible D gene (5 bases). V lost 2 bases and J 8 bases, leaving 18 bases between the germline ends. The V gene's germline CDR1 is LGHDT and CDR2 YNNKEL (reference sequence). This CDR3 is 15 amino acids long.

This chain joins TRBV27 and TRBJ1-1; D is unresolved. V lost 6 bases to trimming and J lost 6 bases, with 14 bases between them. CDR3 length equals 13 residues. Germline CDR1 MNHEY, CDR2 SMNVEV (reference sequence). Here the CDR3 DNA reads TGTGCCAGCAGGAAACCGCGGGGTGCTGAAGCTTTCTTT. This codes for CASRKPRGAEAFF.

CDR3 DNA: TGCGCCAGCAGCTTGGCTCCCGGGGTGAACACTGAAGCTTTCTTT. This codes for CASSLAPGVNTEAFF. The genes are TRBV5-1 and TRBJ1-1; the D is unclear. Germline lookup yields CDR1 SGHRS and CDR2 YFSETQ. The CDR3 runs to 15 residues. V gave up 0 bases and J gave up 0 bases, with 9 bases separating them.